Following are 24 T cell receptor beta chains from one sample sequenced in a study of T cells in localized non-small cell lung cancer. Assay: immunoSEQ multiplex PCR; the TCRdb copy retains only in-frame clones and omits some. The table has around 40,000 clones, around 83% seen once. Specimen: PBMCs, collected before any cancer treatment. Receptors were obtained from a man between 40 and 70 years old with stage II lung adenocarcinoma.

The V call is TRBV6-1, the J call TRBJ2-7, with no clear D. With 1 base removed from V and 4 bases from J, the gap between germline ends came to 11 bases. Germline values: CDR1 MNHNS, CDR2 SASEGT. The CDR3 sequence is 14 residues long. CDR3 coding DNA: TGTGCCAGCAGTGAAGGGCCAGGCAATTACGAGCAGTACTTC. Translated: CASSEGPGNYEQYF.

This chain connects TRBV2 to TRBJ2-3; a weak D match, TRBD1 (6 bases). Trimming took off 3 bases at V and 5 bases at J, with 12 bases between the two ends. Germline lookup yields CDR1 SNHLY and CDR2 FYNNEI. This CDR3 is 14 amino acids long. CDR3 in DNA: TGTGCCAGCAGTGATGGGTCAGGGGTAGATACGCAGTATTTT. Protein product: CASSDGSGVDTQYF.

This chain connects TRBV19 to TRBJ2-7; perhaps TRBD1 as D (6 bases). Germline values: CDR1 LNHDA, CDR2 SQIVND (reference sequence). The CDR3 totals 13 residues. With 3 bases removed from V and 1 base from J, the gap between germline ends came to 7 bases. The CDR3 DNA is TGTGCCAGTAGTATTGGGACATCCTACGAGCAGTACTTC. The encoded protein is CASSIGTSYEQYF.

The V and J genes are TRBV11-3 and TRBJ2-2; D gene ambiguous. Trimming stripped 1 base from V and 7 bases from J, with 4 bases between. In germline, CDR1 is SGHNT, CDR2 YENEEA. There are 12 residues in the CDR3. The CDR3, as DNA: TGTGCCAGCAGCTTAGGGAACGGGGAGCTGTTTTTT. Its translation: CASSLGNGELFF.

The chain couples TRBV7-3 to TRBJ2-5, with 8 bases aligning to TRBD1. This CDR3 is built from 14 residues. V lost 5 bases to trimming and J lost 5 bases; unmatched junction nucleotides: 7. Germline values: CDR1 SGHTA, CDR2 FQGTGA. Here the CDR3 reads CASSPGQGMETQYF. The CDR3 region has the DNA TGTGCCAGCAGCCCCGGACAGGGTATGGAGACCCAGTACTTC.

The chain links TRBV6-5 to TRBJ1-6; D unresolved. Germline CDR1 and CDR2: MNHEY and SVGAGI. CDR3 length: 12 residues. V was shortened by 0 bases and J by 8 bases, with 2 bases between the two germline ends. CDR3 sequence (DNA): TGTGCCAGCAGTTACTCGGATTCACCCCTCCACTTT. Residues: CASSYSDSPLHF.

The rearrangement joins TRBV27 to TRBJ1-5; possibly TRBD1 for D (6 bases). CDR1 and CDR2 from the germline V gene are MNHEY and SMNVEV (reference sequence). V was pared by 6 bases and J by 2 bases, with 17 bases between. The CDR3 length is 16 residues. CDR3: CASRGKGGFGNQPQHF. CDR3 bases: TGTGCCAGCAGGGGAAAAGGGGGGTTCGGCAATCAGCCCCAGCATTTT.

This chain connects TRBV6-5 to TRBJ1-2, with D possibly matching TRBD1 (5 bases). This CDR3 is built from 12 residues. Germline V gives CDR1 MNHEY, CDR2 SVGAGI. The V and J ends lost 6 bases and 7 bases respectively, with 12 bases between them. CDR3 protein: CASRPGLGGYTF. In nucleotides, the CDR3 is TGTGCCAGCAGGCCAGGGTTGGGTGGCTACACCTTC.

This sequence joins TRBV29-1 and TRBJ1-4, with 11 nucleotides matching TRBD1. Germline V gene sequence: CDR1 SQVTM, CDR2 ANQGSEA. CDR3 length: 16 residues. The V gene end was trimmed by 5 bases and the J gene end by 0 bases; junction bases not matched to a gene: 5. The CDR3 region is CSVWGQGETTNEKLFF. The CDR3 nucleotides read TGCAGCGTTTGGGGACAGGGGGAAACAACTAATGAAAAACTGTTTTTT.

The chain is built from TRBV5-6 and TRBJ1-1; tentative D call: TRBD1 (6 bases). V lost 3 bases and J 4 bases, leaving 16 bases between the germline ends. The germline CDR1 and CDR2 sequences are SGHDT and YYEEEE. The CDR3 totals 15 residues. CDR3 nucleotides: TGTGCCAGCAGCTCCTACAGGGAGGAGGTCACTGAAGCTTTCTTT. Translated: CASSSYREEVTEAFF.

The chain recombines TRBV4-1 with TRBJ2-7; 9 bases align to TRBD1. Trimming cost V 8 bases and J 7 bases; bases outside gene matches: 18. The CDR3 is made up of 16 amino acids. Per the germline V gene, CDR1 is MGHRA and CDR2 is YSYEKL. The CDR3 DNA reads as TGCGCCAGCCGCGACCGTCCCGGACAGGGGTCTGGTGAGCAGTACTTC. Its protein is CASRDRPGQGSGEQYF.

The CDR3 nucleotides are TGTGCCAGCAGTTCCACGAGAACTAGTGGCGAGCAGTACTTC. As protein: CASSSTRTSGEQYF. The chain recombines TRBV27 with TRBJ2-7; D may be TRBD2 (5 bases). V lost 4 bases and J lost 6, with 16 bases in between. The CDR3 length is 14 residues. Germline values: CDR1 MNHEY, CDR2 SMNVEV (reference sequence).

The CDR3 here is CASSYSREAYQETQYF. The CDR3 DNA reads TGTGCCAGCAGCTATTCGAGGGAAGCCTACCAAGAGACCCAGTACTTC. The chain recombines TRBV5-6 with TRBJ2-5, with D possibly TRBD2 on 5 matching bases. Germline CDR1 reads SGHDT; CDR2 reads YYEEEE. This CDR3 has 16 amino acids. V was trimmed by 3 bases and J by 0 bases, leaving 15 bases between them.

The chain is built from TRBV7-9 and TRBJ1-2; D gene ambiguous. The germline gives CDR1 SEHNR, CDR2 FQNEAQ (reference sequence). The CDR3 has 13 residues. V lost 5 bases and J 4 bases, leaving 11 bases between the germline ends. The CDR3 loop is CASSRLGAYGYTF. As DNA, the CDR3 is TGTGCCAGCAGCCGATTGGGAGCCTATGGCTACACCTTC. Supplemented by reference TRBV7-9 and TRBJ1-2, the full variable domain reads DTGVSQNPRHKITKRGQNVTFRCDPISEHNRLYWYRQTLGQGPEFLTYFQNEAQLEKSRLLSDRFSAERPKGSFSTLEIQRTEQGDSAMYLCASSRLGAYGYTFGSGTRLTVV.

The chain uses TRBV7-9 and TRBJ2-5; D remains unclear. Trimming pared 2 bases from V and 2 bases from J, leaving 12 bases between. The CDR3 sequence is 15 residues long. The germline gives CDR1 SEHNR, CDR2 FQNEAQ (reference sequence). CDR3 in amino acids: CASSLHWLAQETQYF. The CDR3 DNA reads as TGTGCCAGCAGCTTACACTGGTTGGCTCAAGAGACCCAGTACTTC.

The chain links TRBV27 to TRBJ2-3; D unclear. The CDR3 is 14 amino acids. CDR1 and CDR2 (germline): MNHEY, SMNVEV (reference sequence). V was clipped by 3 bases and J by 4 bases, with 11 bases between them. This chain's CDR3 is CASSLTRSADTQYF. The CDR3 nucleotides are TGTGCCAGCAGTTTGACCAGGAGCGCAGATACGCAGTATTTT.

The chain joins TRBV6-5 to TRBJ2-7; the D call may be TRBD1 or TRBD2 (5 bases each). From germline, CDR1 is MNHEY and CDR2 SVGAGI. Trimming removed 2 bases from V and 3 bases from J, with 8 bases in between. CDR3 length: 13 residues. CDR3 sequence reads: CASSYDGGYEQYF. Written as DNA, the CDR3 is TGTGCCAGCAGTTACGATGGGGGCTACGAGCAGTACTTC.

The chain joins TRBV6-5 to TRBJ2-3; 10 bases agree with TRBD1. After removal of 7 bases from V and 9 bases from J, the junction contained 10 bases not matched to a gene. There are 14 residues in the CDR3. Germline values: CDR1 MNHEY, CDR2 SVGAGI. CDR3 nucleotides: TGTGCCAGCAACCGGGACAGGGGCGGGGGGACGCAGTATTTT. It codes for CASNRDRGGGTQYF.

The chain combines TRBV19 with TRBJ2-5, with D uncertain. Germline-derived CDR1 and CDR2 are LNHDA and SQIVND (reference sequence). The CDR3 loop spans 13 amino acids. Trimming removed 6 bases at V and 1 base at J, with 9 bases between. The CDR3, as DNA: TGTGCCAGTAGCACGATGGCCCAAGAGACCCAGTACTTC. As protein: CASSTMAQETQYF.

The CDR3 protein is CASSGWGVGADTQYF. CDR3 coding DNA: TGTGCCAGCAGTGGGTGGGGAGTGGGCGCAGATACGCAGTATTTT. The chain combines TRBV2 with TRBJ2-3; possible D gene TRBD2, 5 bases. The CDR3 contains 15 residues. V lost 4 bases and J 4 bases, leaving 15 bases between the germline ends. Germline CDR1 reads SNHLY; CDR2 reads FYNNEI.

The chain links TRBV11-2 to TRBJ2-7; TRBD1 might be the D (6 bases). Germline loops: CDR1 SGHAT, CDR2 FQNNGV. V lost 3 bases and J lost 3, with 21 bases in between. The CDR3 is made up of 17 amino acids. The CDR3 spells CASSFPLGTPDFYEQYF. CDR3 coding DNA: TGTGCCAGCAGCTTCCCTCTCGGGACACCTGACTTCTACGAGCAGTACTTC.

About this clone: The junction departs from germline at one end; a sequencing error may be responsible. The CDR3: CASSYGQGHEQYF. The CDR3 bases are TGTGCTAGCAGCTACGGACAGGGCCACGAGCAGTACTTC. The V and J genes are TRBV7-7 and TRBJ2-7, with 8 bases fitting TRBD1. Germline V gene data show CDR1 as SSHAT and CDR2 as FNYEAQ (reference sequence). CDR3 length equals 13 residues.

This clone was counted a single time. The V and J genes are TRBV7-8 and TRBJ2-7, with D unresolved. The germline gives CDR1 SGHVS, CDR2 FQNEAQ. Between the trimmed V and J ends, which lost 4 bases and 3 bases, there was a span of 7 bases. There are 12 residues in the CDR3. CDR3: CASSSGVYEQYF. CDR3 DNA: TGTGCCAGCAGCTCTGGAGTCTACGAGCAGTACTTC.

The chain joins TRBV6-6 to TRBJ2-7; TRBD2 agrees at 8 bases. CDR1 is MNHNY and CDR2 is SVGAGI in the germline V gene (reference sequence). The CDR3 runs 14 residues. After removal of 5 bases from V and 1 base from J, the junction contained 4 bases not matched to a gene. The CDR3 spells CASSPSSGSYEQYF. The DNA of the CDR3 is TGTGCCAGCAGTCCCTCTAGCGGGTCCTACGAGCAGTACTTC.